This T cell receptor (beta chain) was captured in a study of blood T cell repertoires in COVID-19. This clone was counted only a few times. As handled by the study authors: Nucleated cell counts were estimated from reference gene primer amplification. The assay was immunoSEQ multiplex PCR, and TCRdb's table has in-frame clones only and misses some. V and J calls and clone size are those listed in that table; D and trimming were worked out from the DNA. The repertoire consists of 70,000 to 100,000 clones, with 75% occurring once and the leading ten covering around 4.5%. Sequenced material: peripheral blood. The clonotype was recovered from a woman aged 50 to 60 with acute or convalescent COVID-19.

The CDR3 region is CASSSGGFADTQYF. DNA for the CDR3: TGCGCCAGCAGTTCAGGGGGTTTTGCAGATACGCAGTATTTT. The J gene is TRBJ2-3, the V gene TRBV5-1, with TRBD1 matching 7 bases. This CDR3 spans 14 amino acids. The V and J ends lost 5 bases and 4 bases, in that order; junction bases with no gene match: 7. The V gene's germline CDR1 is SGHRS and CDR2 YFSETQ.